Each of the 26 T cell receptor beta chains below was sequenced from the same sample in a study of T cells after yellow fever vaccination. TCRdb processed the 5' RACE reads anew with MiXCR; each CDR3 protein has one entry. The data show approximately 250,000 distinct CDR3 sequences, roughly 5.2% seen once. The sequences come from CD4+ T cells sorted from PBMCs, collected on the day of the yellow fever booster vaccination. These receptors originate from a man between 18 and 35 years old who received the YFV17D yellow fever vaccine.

CDR3 in amino acids: CASSMDRSTDTQYF. The CDR3 coding sequence is TGTGCCAGTAGTATGGACAGGAGCACAGATACGCAGTATTTT. The chain has TRBV19 and TRBJ2-3; 7 bases are a match to TRBD1. The V segment lost 3 bases and the J segment 0 bases; nucleotides outside the gene matches: 0. From germline, CDR1 is LNHDA and CDR2 SQIVND (reference sequence). The CDR3 covers 14 residues. The whole variable domain, remainder taken from reference TRBV19 and TRBJ2-3, is DGGITQSPKYLFRKEGQNVTLSCEQNLNHDAMYWYRQDPGQGLRLIYYSQIVNDFQKGDIAEGYSVSREKKESFPLTVTSAQKNPTAFYLCASSMDRSTDTQYFGPGTRLTVL.

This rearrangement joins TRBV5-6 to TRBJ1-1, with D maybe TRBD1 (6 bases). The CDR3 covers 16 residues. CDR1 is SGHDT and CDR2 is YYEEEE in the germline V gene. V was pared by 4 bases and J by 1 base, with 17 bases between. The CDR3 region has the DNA TGTGCCAGCAGCCTCCCCGGACAGAGCCCGAACACTGAAGCTTTCTTT. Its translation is CASSLPGQSPNTEAFF.

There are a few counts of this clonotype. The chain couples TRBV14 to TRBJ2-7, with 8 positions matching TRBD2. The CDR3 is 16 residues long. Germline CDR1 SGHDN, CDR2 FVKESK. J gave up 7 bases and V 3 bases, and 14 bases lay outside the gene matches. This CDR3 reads CASSHYPGLGPREQYF. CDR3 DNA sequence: TGTGCCAGCAGCCACTACCCGGGACTAGGCCCTCGGGAGCAGTACTTC.

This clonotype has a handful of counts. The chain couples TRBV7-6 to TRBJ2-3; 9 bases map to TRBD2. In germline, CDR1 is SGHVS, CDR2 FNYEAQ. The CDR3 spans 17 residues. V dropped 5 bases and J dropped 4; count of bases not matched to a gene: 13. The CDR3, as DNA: TGTGCCAGCAGCCCGCGGGGGCTAGCGGGATTGTCAGATACGCAGTATTTT. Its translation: CASSPRGLAGLSDTQYF.

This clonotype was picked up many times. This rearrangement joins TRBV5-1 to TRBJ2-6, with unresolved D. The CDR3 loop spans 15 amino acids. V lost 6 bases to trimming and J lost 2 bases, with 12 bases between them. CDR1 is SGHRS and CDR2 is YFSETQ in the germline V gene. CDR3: CASTPGPAGANVLTF. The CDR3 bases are TGCGCCAGCACCCCCGGACCAGCTGGGGCCAACGTCCTGACTTTC. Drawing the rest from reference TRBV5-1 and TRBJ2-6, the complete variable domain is KAGVTQTPRYLIKTRGQQVTLSCSPISGHRSVSWYQQTPGQGLQFLFEYFSETQRNKGNFPGRFSGRQFSNSRSEMNVSTLELGDSALYLCASTPGPAGANVLTFGAGSRLTVL.

The chain's CDR3 is CASTTAGATDTQYF. CDR3 DNA sequence: TGTGCCAGCACCACGGCGGGGGCTACAGATACGCAGTATTTT. V is TRBV6-2 or TRBV6-3 and J is TRBJ2-3; a weak D match, TRBD2 (7 bases). Germline V lookup: CDR1 MNHEY, CDR2 SVGEGT. The V end lost 7 bases, the J end lost 3 bases, and 14 bases lay between the germline ends. The CDR3 contains 14 residues.

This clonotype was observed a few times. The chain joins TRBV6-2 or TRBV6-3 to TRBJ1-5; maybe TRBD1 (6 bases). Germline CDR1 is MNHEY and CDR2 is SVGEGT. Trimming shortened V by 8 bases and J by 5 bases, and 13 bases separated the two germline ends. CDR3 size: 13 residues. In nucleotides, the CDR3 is TGTGCCAGCCATAGGGGGAGCGATCAGCCCCAGCATTTT. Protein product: CASHRGSDQPQHF.

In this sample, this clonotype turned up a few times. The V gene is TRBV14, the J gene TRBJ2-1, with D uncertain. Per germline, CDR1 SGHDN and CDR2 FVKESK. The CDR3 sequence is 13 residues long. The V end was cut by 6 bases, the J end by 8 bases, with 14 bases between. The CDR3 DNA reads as TGTGCCAGCAGTCAACAGATAACCTATGAGCAGTTCTTC. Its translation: CASSQQITYEQFF.

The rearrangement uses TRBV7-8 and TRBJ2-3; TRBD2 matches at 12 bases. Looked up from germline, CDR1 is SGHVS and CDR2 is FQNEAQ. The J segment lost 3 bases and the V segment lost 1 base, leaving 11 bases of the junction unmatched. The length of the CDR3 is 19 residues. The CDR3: CASSLGRLAGGLSTDTQYF. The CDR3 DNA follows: TGTGCCAGCAGCTTAGGGCGTCTAGCGGGGGGGCTGAGTACAGATACGCAGTATTTT.

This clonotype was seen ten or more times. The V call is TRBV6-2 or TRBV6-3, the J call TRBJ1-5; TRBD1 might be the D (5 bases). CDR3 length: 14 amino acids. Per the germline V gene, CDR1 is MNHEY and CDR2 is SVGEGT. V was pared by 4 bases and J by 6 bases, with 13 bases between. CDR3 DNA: TGTGCCAGCAGTTCCCCCGGCGGGGGTCAGCCCCAGCATTTT. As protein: CASSSPGGGQPQHF.

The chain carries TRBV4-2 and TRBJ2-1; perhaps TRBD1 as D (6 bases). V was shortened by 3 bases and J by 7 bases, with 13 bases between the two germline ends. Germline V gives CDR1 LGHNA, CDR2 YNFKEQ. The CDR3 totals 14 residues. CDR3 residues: CASSQAARGNEQFF. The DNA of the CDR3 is TGTGCCAGCAGCCAGGCCGCTAGGGGGAATGAGCAGTTCTTC.

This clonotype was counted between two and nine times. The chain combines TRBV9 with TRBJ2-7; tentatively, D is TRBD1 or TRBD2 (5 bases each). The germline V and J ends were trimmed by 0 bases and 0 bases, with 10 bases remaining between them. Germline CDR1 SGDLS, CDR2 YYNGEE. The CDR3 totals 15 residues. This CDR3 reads CASSVDWGSSYEQYF. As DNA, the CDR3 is TGTGCCAGCAGCGTAGACTGGGGGTCCTCCTACGAGCAGTACTTC.

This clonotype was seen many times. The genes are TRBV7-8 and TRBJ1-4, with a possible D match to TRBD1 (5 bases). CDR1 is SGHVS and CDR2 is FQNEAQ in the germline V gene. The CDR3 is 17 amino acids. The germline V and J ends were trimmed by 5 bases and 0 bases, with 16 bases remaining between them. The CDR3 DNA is TGTGCCAGCAGCCGCCGACAGCTAAGCGCAACTAATGAAAAACTGTTTTTT. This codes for CASSRRQLSATNEKLFF.

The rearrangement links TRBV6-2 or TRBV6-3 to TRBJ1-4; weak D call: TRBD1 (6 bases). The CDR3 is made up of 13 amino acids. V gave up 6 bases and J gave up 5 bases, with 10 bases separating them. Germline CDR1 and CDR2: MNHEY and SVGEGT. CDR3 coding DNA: TGTGCCAGCAGGGGACATGTAAATGAAAAACTGTTTTTT. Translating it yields CASRGHVNEKLFF.

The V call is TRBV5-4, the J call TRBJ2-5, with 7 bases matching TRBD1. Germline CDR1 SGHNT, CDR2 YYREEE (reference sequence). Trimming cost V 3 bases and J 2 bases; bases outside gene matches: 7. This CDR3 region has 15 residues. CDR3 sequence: CASSSAKGAQETQYF. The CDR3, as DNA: TGTGCCAGCAGCTCCGCGAAGGGGGCACAAGAGACCCAGTACTTC.

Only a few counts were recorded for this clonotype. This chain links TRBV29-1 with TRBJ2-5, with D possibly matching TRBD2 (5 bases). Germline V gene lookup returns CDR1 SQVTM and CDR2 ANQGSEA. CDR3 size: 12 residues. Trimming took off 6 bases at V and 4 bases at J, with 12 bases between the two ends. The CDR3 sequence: CSVVTAGETQYF. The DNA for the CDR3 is TGCAGCGTCGTAACGGCGGGAGAGACCCAGTACTTC.

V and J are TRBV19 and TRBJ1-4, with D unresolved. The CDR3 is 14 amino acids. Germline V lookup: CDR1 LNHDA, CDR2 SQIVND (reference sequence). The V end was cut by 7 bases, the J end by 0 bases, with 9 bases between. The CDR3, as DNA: TGTGCCAGTACGCCCCGCGCAACTAATGAAAAACTGTTTTTT. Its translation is CASTPRATNEKLFF.

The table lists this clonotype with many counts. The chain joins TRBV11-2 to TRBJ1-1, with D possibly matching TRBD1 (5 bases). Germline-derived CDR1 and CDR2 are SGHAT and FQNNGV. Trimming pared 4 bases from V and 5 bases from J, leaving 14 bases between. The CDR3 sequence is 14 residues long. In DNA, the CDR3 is TGTGCCAGCAGCTCTCGACCCTGGGGGACTGAAGCTTTCTTT. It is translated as CASSSRPWGTEAFF.

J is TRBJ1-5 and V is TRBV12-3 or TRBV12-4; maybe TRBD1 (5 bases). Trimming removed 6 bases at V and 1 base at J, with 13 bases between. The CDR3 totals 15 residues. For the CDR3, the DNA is TGTGCCAGCAGCCTGAGGGGAGAAAGCAATCAGCCCCAGCATTTT. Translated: CASSLRGESNQPQHF.

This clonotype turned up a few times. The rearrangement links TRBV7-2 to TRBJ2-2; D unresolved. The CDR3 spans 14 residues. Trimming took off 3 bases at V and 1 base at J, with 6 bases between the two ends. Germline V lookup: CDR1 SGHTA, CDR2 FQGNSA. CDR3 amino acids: CASSFQLNTGELFF. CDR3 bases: TGTGCCAGCAGCTTTCAGCTGAACACCGGGGAGCTGTTTTTT.

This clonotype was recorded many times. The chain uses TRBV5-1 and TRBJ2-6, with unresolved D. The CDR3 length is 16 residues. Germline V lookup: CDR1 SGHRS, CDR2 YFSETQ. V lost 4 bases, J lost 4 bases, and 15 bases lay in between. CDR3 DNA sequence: TGCGCCAGCAGCCTCGAACCAAATCGCGGGGCCAACGTCCTGACTTTC. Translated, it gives CASSLEPNRGANVLTF.

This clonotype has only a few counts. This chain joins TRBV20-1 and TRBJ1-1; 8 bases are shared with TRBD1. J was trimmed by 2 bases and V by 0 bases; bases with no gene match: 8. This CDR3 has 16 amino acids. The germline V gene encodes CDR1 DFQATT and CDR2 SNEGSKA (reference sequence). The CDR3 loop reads CSARDPQGATNTEAFF. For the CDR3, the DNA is TGCAGTGCTAGAGATCCTCAGGGGGCAACAAACACTGAAGCTTTCTTT.

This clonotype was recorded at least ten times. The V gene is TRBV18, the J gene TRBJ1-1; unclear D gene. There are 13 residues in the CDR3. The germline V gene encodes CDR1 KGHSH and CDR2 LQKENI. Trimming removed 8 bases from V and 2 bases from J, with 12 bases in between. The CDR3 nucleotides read TGTGCCAGCAGCCCCCCCGGCAACACTGAAGCTTTCTTT. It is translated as CASSPPGNTEAFF. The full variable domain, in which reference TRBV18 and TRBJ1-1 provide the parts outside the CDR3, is NAGVMQNPRHLVRRRGQEARLRCSPMKGHSHVYWYRQLPEEGLKFMVYLQKENIIDESGMPKERFSAEFPKEGPSILRIQQVVRGDSAAYFCASSPPGNTEAFFGQGTRLTVV.

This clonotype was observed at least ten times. This CDR3 reads CSARPGLAYDEQFF. Here the CDR3 DNA reads TGCAGTGCTAGGCCGGGACTAGCTTATGATGAGCAGTTCTTC. This sequence joins TRBV20-1 and TRBJ2-1, with 9 bases aligning to TRBD2. Germline CDR1 DFQATT, CDR2 SNEGSKA (reference sequence). The CDR3 has 14 amino acids. The junction had 8 bases not matched to a gene; V was cut back by 3 bases and J by 8 bases.

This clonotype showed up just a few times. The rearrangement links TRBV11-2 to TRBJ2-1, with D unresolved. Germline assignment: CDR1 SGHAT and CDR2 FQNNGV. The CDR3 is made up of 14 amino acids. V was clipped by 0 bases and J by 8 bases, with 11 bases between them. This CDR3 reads CASSLDHAGDEQFF. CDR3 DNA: TGTGCCAGCAGCTTAGATCACGCCGGTGATGAGCAGTTCTTC.

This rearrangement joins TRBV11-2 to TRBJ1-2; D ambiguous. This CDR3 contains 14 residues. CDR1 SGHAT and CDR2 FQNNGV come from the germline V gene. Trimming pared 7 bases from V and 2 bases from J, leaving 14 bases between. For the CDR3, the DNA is TGTGCCAGCACCCCGCCGGGTTGGAACTATGGCTACACCTTC. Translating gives CASTPPGWNYGYTF.